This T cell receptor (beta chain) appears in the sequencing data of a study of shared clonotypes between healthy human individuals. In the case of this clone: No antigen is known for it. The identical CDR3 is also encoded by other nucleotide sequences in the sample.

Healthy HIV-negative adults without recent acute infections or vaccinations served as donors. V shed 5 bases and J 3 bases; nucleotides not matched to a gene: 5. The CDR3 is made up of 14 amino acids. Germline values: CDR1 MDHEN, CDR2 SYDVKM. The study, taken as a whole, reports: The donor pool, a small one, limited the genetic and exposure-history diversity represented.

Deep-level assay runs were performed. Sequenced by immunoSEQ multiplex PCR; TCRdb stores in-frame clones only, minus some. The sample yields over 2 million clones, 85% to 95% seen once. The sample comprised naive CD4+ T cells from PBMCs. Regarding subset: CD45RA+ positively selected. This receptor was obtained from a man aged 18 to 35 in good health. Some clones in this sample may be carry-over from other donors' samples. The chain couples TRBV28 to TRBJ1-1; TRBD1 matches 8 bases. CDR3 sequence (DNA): TGTGCCAGCAGTCCTGGACAGGGCGACACTGAAGCTTTCTTT. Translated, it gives CASSPGQGDTEAFF.